This T cell receptor (beta chain) emerged from a study of blood T cells in healthy people across ages. Overall study results and limits: CMV status of donors was unknown, possibly confounding expanded clonotype changes.

Then a second PCR, running roughly 7 to 11 cycles, was carried out with a sample-barcoded 5' primer and a J-beta primer mix. One entry per CDR3 protein, called by TCRdb with MiXCR from the 5' RACE reads. The sample records 600,000 to 850,000 distinct CDR3 sequences, about 25% being singletons. This clonotype was seen many times. Antigen: not known. This same sample was also taken into another study, of T cells of mothers and their children. According to that study: The whole RNA yield was converted to cDNA, approximately 1.6 ug per 15 ul. The overlap seen between related mothers and children slightly exceeded that of unrelated pairs, though not significantly.

The sequencing sample was made of blood. The sequence derives from a boy between 10 and 17 years old in good health.

In nucleotides, the CDR3 is TGCGCCAGCAGCCAAGAAAGGGGATCAGGAAACACCATATATTTT. Its protein is CASSQERGSGNTIYF. The gene calls are TRBV4-3 and TRBJ1-3, with D perhaps TRBD1 (5 bases). V lost 0 bases, J lost 4 bases, and 10 bases lay in between. The germline V gene encodes CDR1 LGHNA and CDR2 YSLEER. CDR3 length equals 15 residues.